This TCR beta chain was captured by sequencing in a study of cytomegalovirus exposure and HLA in healthy donors. Donors were ostensibly healthy at sampling, although undocumented immune exposures were probable. Study-level points and caveats: Whilst most TCR sequences proved rare, a subset of public TCRs occurred across many donors. The listing of 150 to 200 TCR beta chains classed them as cytomegalovirus-associated. Analyses of presence and absence presupposed an approximately uniform sequencing depth across donors.

The germline gives CDR1 LNHDA, CDR2 SQIVND (reference sequence). The junction had 16 bases not matched to a gene; V was cut back by 2 bases and J by 9 bases. The length of the CDR3 is 18 residues. The PCR employed 60 Vbeta primers together with 13 Jbeta primers. Here immunoSEQ multiplex PCR was the method, and the copy in TCRdb shows in-frame clones only, minus some. The data show roughly 150,000 clones, with roughly 84% seen just once and less than 2.5% held by the top ten. This clone has a single count. The antigen remains unidentified. The sample consisted of PBMCs. The TCR sequence derives from a woman aged 18-35 years in good health and CMV-seronegative. This rearrangement joins TRBV19 to TRBJ2-5, with 12 bases identical to TRBD2. CDR3 DNA sequence: TGTGCCAGTAGTATACAGGCAACTAGCGGGGGGCGGGATGCGTCCCAGTACTTC. This encodes CASSIQATSGGRDASQYF.